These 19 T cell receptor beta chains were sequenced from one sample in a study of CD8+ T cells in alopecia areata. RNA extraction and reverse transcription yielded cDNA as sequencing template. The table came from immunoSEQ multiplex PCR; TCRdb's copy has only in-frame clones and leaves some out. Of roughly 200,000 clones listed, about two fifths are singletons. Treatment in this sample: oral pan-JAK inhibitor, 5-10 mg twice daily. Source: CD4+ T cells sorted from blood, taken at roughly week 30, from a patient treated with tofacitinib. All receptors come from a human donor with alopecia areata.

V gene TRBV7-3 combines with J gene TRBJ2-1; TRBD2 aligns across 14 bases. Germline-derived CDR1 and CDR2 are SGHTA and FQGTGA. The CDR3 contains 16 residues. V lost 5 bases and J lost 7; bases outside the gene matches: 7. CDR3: CASSLGTSGGFNEQFF. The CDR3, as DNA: TGTGCCAGCAGCCTCGGGACTAGCGGGGGATTTAATGAGCAGTTCTTC.

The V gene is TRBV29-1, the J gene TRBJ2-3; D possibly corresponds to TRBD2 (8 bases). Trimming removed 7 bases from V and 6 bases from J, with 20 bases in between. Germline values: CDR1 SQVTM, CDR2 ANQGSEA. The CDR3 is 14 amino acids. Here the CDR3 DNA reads TGCAGCGCTGGACTAGCAGGGGGAATGGATACGCAGTATTTT. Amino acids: CSAGLAGGMDTQYF.

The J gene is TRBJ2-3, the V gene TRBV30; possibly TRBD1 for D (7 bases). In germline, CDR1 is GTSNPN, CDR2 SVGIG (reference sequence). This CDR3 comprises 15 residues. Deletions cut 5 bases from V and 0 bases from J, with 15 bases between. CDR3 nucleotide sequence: TGTGCCTGGGCTGAACAGGGGACTAGCACAGATACGCAGTATTTT. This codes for CAWAEQGTSTDTQYF.

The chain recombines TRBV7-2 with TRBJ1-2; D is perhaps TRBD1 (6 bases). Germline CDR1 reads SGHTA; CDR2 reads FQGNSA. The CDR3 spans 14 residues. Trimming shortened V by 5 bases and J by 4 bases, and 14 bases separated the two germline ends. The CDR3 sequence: CASSEYRVRYGYTF. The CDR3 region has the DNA TGTGCCAGCAGCGAATACAGGGTTCGCTATGGCTACACCTTC.

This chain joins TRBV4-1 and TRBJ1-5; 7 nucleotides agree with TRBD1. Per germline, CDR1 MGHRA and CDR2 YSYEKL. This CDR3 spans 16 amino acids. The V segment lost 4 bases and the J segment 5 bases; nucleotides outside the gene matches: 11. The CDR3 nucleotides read TGCGCCAGCAGCCGGAACAGGGGTGAGGTGGATCAGCCCCAGCATTTT. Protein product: CASSRNRGEVDQPQHF.

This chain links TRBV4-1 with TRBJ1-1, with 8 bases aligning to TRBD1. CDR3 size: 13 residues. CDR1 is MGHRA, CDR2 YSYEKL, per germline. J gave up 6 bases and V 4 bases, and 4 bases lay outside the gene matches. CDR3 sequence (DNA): TGCGCCAGCAGCCCCCAGGGGGCGGCTGAAGCTTTCTTT. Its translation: CASSPQGAAEAFF.

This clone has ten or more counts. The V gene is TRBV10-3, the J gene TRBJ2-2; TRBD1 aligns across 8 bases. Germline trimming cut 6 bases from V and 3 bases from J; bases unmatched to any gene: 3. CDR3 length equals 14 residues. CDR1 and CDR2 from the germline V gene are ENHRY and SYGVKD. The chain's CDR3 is CAISGQGDTGELFF. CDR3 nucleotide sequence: TGTGCCATCAGCGGACAGGGAGACACCGGGGAGCTGTTTTTT.

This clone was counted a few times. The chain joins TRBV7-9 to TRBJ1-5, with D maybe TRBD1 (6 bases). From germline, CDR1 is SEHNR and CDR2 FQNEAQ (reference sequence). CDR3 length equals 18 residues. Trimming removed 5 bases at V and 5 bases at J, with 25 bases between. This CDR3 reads CASSPFVFRGKWDQPQHF. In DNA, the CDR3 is TGTGCCAGCAGCCCTTTCGTTTTCAGGGGAAAGTGGGATCAGCCCCAGCATTTT.

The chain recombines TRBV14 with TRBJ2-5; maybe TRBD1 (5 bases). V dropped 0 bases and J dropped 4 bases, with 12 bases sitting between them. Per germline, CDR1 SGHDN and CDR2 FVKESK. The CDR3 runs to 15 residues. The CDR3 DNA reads TGTGCCAGCAGCCAAGAATTCGGCAGGGTAGAGACCCAGTACTTC. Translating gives CASSQEFGRVETQYF.

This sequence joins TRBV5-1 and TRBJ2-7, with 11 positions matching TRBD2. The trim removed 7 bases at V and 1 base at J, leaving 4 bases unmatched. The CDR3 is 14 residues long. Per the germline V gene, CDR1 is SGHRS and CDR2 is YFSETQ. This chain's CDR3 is CASQGTSGSYEQYF. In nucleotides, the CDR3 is TGCGCCAGCCAAGGGACTAGCGGATCCTACGAGCAGTACTTC.

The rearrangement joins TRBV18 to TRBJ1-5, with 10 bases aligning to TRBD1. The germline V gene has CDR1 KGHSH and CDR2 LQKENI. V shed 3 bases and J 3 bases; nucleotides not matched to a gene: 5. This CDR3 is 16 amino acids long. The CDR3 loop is CASSPGQGGFNQPQHF. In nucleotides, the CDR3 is TGTGCCAGCTCACCCGGACAGGGGGGGTTCAATCAGCCCCAGCATTTT.

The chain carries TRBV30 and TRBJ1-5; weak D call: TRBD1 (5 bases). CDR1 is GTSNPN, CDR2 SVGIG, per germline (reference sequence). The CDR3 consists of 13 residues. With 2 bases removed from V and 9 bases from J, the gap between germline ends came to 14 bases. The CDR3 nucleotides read TGTGCCTGGAGTAGGGACCCGAGTGGGCCCCAGCATTTT. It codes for CAWSRDPSGPQHF.

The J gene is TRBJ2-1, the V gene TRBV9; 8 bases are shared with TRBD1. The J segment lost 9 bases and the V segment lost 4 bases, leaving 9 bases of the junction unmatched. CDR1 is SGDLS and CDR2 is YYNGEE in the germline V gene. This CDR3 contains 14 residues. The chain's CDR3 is CASSKDRAEGEQFF. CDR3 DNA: TGTGCCAGCAGCAAGGACAGGGCTGAGGGTGAGCAGTTCTTC. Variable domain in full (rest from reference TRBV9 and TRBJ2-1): DSGVTQTPKHLITATGQRVTLRCSPRSGDLSVYWYQQSLDQGLQFLIQYYNGEERAKGNILERFSAQQFPDLHSELNLSSLELGDSALYFCASSKDRAEGEQFFGPGTRLTVL.

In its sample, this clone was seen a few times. DNA for the CDR3: TGTGCCACCAGTTCTCATCAGCCCCAGCATTTT. It specifies CATSSHQPQHF. V and J are TRBV15 and TRBJ1-5, with unresolved D. CDR1 and CDR2 (germline): LNHNV, YYDKDF (reference sequence). The length of the CDR3 is 11 residues. Trimming removed 6 bases at V and 5 bases at J, with 5 bases between.

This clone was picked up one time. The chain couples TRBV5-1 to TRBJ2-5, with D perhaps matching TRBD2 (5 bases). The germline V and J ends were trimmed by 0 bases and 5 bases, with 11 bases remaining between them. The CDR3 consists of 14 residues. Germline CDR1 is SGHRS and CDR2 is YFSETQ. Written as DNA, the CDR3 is TGCGCCAGCAGCTTGGGAGGGATGAGGGAGACCCAGTACTTC. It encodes CASSLGGMRETQYF.

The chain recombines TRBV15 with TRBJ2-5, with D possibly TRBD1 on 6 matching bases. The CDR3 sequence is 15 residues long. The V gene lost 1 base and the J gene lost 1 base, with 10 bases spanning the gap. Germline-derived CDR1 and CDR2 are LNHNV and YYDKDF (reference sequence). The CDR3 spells CATSRAHRVQETQYF. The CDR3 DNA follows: TGTGCCACCAGCAGAGCCCACAGGGTCCAAGAGACCCAGTACTTC.

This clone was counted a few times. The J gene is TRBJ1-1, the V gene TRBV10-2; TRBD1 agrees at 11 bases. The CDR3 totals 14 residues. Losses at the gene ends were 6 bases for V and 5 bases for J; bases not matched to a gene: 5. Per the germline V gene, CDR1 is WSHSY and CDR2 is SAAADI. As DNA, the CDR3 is TGCGCCAGCAGGTGGGACAGGGGGATAACTGAAGCTTTCTTT. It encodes CASRWDRGITEAFF.

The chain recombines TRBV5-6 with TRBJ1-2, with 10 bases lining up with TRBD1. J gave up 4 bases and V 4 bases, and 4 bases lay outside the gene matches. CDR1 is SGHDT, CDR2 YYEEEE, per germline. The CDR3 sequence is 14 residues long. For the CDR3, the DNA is TGTGCCAGCAGCAGACAGGGGGCCGGCTATGGCTACACCTTC. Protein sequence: CASSRQGAGYGYTF. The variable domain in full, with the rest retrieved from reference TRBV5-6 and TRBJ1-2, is DAGVTQSPTHLIKTRGQQVTLRCSPKSGHDTVSWYQQALGQGPQFIFQYYEEEERQRGNFPDRFSGHQFPNYSSELNVNALLLGDSALYLCASSRQGAGYGYTFGSGTRLTVV.

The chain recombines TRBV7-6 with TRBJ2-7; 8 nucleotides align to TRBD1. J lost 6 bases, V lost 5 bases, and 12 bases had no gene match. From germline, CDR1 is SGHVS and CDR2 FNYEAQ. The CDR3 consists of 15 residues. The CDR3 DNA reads TGTGCCAGCAGCGAAAGTCCGCGACAGGGGTCCGAGCAGTACTTC. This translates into CASSESPRQGSEQYF.